Below, 5 T cell receptor beta chains from the same sample are listed, as sequenced in a study of T-cell reconstitution after alpha-beta-depleted transplantation in children. A TCRbeta library incorporating unique molecular identifiers was prepared. One entry per CDR3 protein, called by TCRdb with MiXCR from the PCR reads. The table records about 1,000,000 distinct CDR3 sequences, about 26% of them present only once. This specimen consisted of PBMCs, mostly from graft donor cells, obtained 360 days after TCRalphabeta/CD19-depleted stem cell transplant. The receptors originated from a boy in the first two years of life who had a stem cell transplant for SCID, so the T cells may come from the graft donor.

The chain joins TRBV9 to TRBJ2-3; tentatively, D is TRBD2 (5 bases). This CDR3 region has 17 residues. The V gene's germline CDR1 is SGDLS and CDR2 YYNGEE. V was trimmed by 0 bases and J by 6 bases, leaving 20 bases between them. CDR3 DNA sequence: TGTGCCAGCAGCGTAGGCGGACTCCCCTCTCCCATGGATACGCAGTATTTT. Its translation: CASSVGGLPSPMDTQYF.

The table lists this clonotype with a few counts. The chain carries TRBV12-3 or TRBV12-4 and TRBJ2-7, with 13 bases fitting TRBD2. The CDR3 is 15 residues long. Germline trimming cut 3 bases from V and 5 bases from J; bases unmatched to any gene: 4. Written as DNA, the CDR3 is TGTGCCAGCAGTTTTTCGACTAGCGGGGGGCACGAGCAGTACTTC. Translation gives CASSFSTSGGHEQYF.

This clonotype occurred many times. This chain uses TRBV10-2 with TRBJ2-5; D might be TRBD2 (5 bases). The CDR3 consists of 13 residues. Germline assignment: CDR1 WSHSY and CDR2 SAAADI. V lost 8 bases to trimming and J lost 2 bases, with 12 bases between them. For the CDR3, the DNA is TGCGCCAGCCGAGGACTGGGACAAGAGACCCAGTACTTC. Translated: CASRGLGQETQYF.

This clonotype was detected only a few times. The rearrangement links TRBV20-1 to TRBJ2-5; D might be TRBD1 (5 bases). Trimming cost V 5 bases and J 3 bases, with 19 bases left between them. The CDR3 consists of 15 residues. Germline CDR1 is DFQATT and CDR2 is SNEGSKA (reference sequence). Here the CDR3 DNA reads TGCAGTGCTGGTGCAGACAGCCTCTCAAAAGAGACCCAGTACTTC. Amino acids: CSAGADSLSKETQYF.

The chain is built from TRBV7-2 and TRBJ2-2; D is possibly TRBD2 (5 bases). Germline V gene sequence: CDR1 SGHTA, CDR2 FQGNSA. Trimming cost V 4 bases and J 0 bases, with 9 bases left between them. The CDR3 extends over 15 amino acids. This CDR3 reads CASSWVGANTGELFF. The DNA for the CDR3 is TGTGCCAGCAGCTGGGTCGGGGCGAACACCGGGGAGCTGTTTTTT.